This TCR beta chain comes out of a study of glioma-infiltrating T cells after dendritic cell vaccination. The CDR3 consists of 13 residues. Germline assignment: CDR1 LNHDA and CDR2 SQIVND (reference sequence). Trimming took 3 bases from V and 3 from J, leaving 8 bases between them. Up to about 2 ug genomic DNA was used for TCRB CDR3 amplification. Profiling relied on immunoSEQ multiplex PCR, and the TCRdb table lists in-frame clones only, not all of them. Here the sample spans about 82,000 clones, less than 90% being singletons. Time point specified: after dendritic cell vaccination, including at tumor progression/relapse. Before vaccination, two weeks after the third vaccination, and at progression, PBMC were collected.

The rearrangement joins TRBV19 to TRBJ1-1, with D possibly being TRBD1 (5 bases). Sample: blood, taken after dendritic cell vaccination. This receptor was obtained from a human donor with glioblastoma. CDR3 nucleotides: TGTGCCAGTAGTATCACAGGCTACACTGAAGCTTTCTTT. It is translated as CASSITGYTEAFF.